Sequencing of this T cell receptor (beta chain) was carried out in a study of T cell responses to AZD1222 COVID-19 vaccine. Produced via immunoSEQ multiplex PCR; TCRdb's table is partial and in-frame only. Altogether about 110,000 clones are present, about 87% being singletons, with the ten largest covering over 1.5%. Points on this clone: Its antigen is currently unknown.

Trimming cost V 2 bases and J 4 bases, with 21 bases left between them. Germline assignment: CDR1 SGHRS and CDR2 YFSETQ. This CDR3 has 17 residues. Regarding the study as a whole: No day 14 peak samples; only post-peak repertoires were characterized. Among spike-specific TCRs, nearly half reportedly target unmutated variant regions.

Sequences were derived from peripheral blood, sampled on day 0 of AZD1222 vaccination. V and J are TRBV5-1 and TRBJ1-2, with D maybe TRBD1 (6 bases). The receptor's source is an adult in good health. The DNA for the CDR3 is TGCGCCAGCAGCTTTGGGGGGGCAACAGACCGGCTCTATGGCTACACCTTC. Its translation: CASSFGGATDRLYGYTF.